The clone carrying this TCR beta chain was observed a handful of times. Its antigen is unknown. The use of a sample-barcoded 5' primer and a J-beta primer mix characterized a second PCR of roughly 7 to 11 cycles. TCRdb processed the 5' RACE reads anew with MiXCR; each CDR3 protein has one entry. The data show roughly 800,000 distinct CDR3 sequences, roughly 24% seen once. The sample belongs to a study of blood T cells in healthy people across ages. Across the whole study: Template switching picked up about one barcoded beta molecule for each two T cells. The study, taken as a whole, reports: A roughly linear age-dependent decrease characterized TCR beta diversity per million T cells.

Germline V gene data show CDR1 as SGHAT and CDR2 as FQNNGV. Trimming took off 0 bases at V and 2 bases at J, with 10 bases between the two ends. The CDR3 runs to 15 residues. These sequences were also reported in another study, on T cells of mothers and their children. That work states: Evidence of persistent microchimeric T cell clones was absent.

V is TRBV11-2 and J is TRBJ1-2; TRBD1 might be the D (6 bases). This receptor was taken from a boy aged 10-17 years in good health. The material sequenced was blood. CDR3 in amino acids: CASSLDPQGNYGYTF. In DNA, the CDR3 is TGTGCCAGCAGCTTAGACCCTCAGGGGAACTATGGCTACACCTTC.